This T cell receptor beta chain was profiled in a study of cytomegalovirus exposure and HLA in healthy donors. Study-wide results and caveats: Within a later analysis, the majority of CMV-associated TCR beta chains appeared HLA-restricted.

A remark on this clone: Its antigen is still unknown.

Use of 60 Vbeta and 13 Jbeta primers characterized the PCR. Here immunoSEQ multiplex PCR was the method, and the copy in TCRdb shows in-frame clones only, minus some. The sample includes 150,000 or so clones, around 79% of them seen just once. The clonotype was recovered from a young man in good health and CMV-seronegative. The sample taken for sequencing was PBMCs.

CDR3 sequence reads: CASSTIPLAGPTDTQYF. In DNA form, the CDR3 reads TGTGCCAGCAGCACCATTCCGCTGGCGGGGCCCACAGATACGCAGTATTTT. The V call is TRBV28, the J call TRBJ2-3, with a possible D match to TRBD2 (6 bases). V lost 6 bases and J lost 2, with 21 bases in between. Germline V gene data show CDR1 as MDHEN and CDR2 as SYDVKM. The CDR3 spans 17 residues.